This note documents a single T cell receptor beta chain sequence. TCRdb keeps only in-frame clones here, not all; method: immunoSEQ multiplex PCR. Among more than 3,000 clones, 85% were seen once, and the ten largest hold less than 5%. The sample is drawn from a study of tumor T cells in aggressive B-cell lymphoma. Germline V lookup: CDR1 MNHEY, CDR2 SMNVEV (reference sequence). After removal of 5 bases from V and 1 base from J, the junction contained 7 bases not matched to a gene. The CDR3 covers 16 residues. The source material was tumor tissue. The gene calls are TRBV27 and TRBJ2-1, with 8 positions matching TRBD2. The clonotype comes from an adult with diffuse large B cell lymphoma. The CDR3 DNA reads TGTGCCAGCAGTCGGAAGACTAGCGTATCCTACAATGAGCAGTTCTTC. Its translation: CASSRKTSVSYNEQFF.